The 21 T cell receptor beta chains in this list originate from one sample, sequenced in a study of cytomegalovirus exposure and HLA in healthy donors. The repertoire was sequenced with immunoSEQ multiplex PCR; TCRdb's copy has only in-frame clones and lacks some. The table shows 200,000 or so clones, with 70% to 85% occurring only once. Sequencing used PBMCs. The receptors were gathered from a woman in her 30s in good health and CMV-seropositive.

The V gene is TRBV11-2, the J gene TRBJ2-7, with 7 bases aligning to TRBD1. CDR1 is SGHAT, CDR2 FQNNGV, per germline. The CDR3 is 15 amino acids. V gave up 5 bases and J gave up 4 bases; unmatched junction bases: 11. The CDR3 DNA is TGTGCCAGCAGCCAACAGACAGGGTCCACGTACGAGCAGTACTTC. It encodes CASSQQTGSTYEQYF.

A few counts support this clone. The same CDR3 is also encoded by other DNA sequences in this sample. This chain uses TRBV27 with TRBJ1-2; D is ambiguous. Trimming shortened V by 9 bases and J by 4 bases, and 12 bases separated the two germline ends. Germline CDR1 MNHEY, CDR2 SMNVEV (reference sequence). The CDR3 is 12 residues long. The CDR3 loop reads CASSDRGYGYTF. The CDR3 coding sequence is TGTGCCAGTTCCGACCGCGGCTATGGCTACACCTTC.

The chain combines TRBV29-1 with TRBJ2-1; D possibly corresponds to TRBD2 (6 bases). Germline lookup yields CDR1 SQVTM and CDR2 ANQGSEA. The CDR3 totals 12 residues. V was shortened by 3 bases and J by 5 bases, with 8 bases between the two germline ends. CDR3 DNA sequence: TGCAGCGTTGAGGAGGGGAACAATGAGCAGTTCTTC. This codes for CSVEEGNNEQFF.

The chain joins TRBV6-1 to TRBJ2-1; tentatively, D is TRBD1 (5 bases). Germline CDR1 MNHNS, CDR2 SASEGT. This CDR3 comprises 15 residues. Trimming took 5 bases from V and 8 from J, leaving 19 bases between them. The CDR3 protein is CASSLVGQGGDEQFF. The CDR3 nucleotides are TGTGCCAGCAGTCTTGTAGGGCAGGGCGGCGATGAGCAGTTCTTC.

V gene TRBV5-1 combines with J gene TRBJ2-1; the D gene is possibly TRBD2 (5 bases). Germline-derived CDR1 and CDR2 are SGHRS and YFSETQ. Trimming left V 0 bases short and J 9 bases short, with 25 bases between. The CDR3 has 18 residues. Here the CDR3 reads CASSLERSGAHKGSEQFF. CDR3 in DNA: TGCGCCAGCAGCTTGGAAAGGTCCGGAGCCCACAAAGGGAGTGAGCAGTTCTTC.

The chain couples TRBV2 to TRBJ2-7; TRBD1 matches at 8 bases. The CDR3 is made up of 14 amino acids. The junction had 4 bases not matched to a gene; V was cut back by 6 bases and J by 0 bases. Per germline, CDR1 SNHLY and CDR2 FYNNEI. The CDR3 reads CASRGQVHSYEQYF. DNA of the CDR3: TGTGCCAGCAGGGGACAGGTCCACTCCTACGAGCAGTACTTC.

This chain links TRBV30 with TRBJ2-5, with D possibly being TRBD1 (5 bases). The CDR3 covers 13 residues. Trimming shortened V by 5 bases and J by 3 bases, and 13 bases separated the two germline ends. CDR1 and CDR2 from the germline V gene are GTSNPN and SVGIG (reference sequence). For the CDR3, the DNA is TGTGCCTGGGGCCAGGGTTTCGAAGAGACCCAGTACTTC. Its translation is CAWGQGFEETQYF.

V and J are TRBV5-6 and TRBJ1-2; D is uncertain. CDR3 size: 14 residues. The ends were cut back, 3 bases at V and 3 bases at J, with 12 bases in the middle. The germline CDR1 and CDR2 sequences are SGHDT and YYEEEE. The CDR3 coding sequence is TGTGCCAGCAGCTGGCACAGCTCAGACTATGGCTACACCTTC. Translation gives CASSWHSSDYGYTF.

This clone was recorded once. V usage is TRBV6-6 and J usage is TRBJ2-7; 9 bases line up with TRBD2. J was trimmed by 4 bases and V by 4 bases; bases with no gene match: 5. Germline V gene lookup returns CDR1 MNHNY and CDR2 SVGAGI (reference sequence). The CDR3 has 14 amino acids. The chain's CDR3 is CASSSGTSRYEQYF. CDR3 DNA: TGTGCCAGCAGTTCTGGGACTAGCAGATACGAGCAGTACTTC.

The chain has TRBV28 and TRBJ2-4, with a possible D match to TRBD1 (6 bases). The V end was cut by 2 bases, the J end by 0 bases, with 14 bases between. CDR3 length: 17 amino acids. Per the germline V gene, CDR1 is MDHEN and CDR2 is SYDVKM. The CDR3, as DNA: TGTGCCAGCAGTTTAGGGACACCCCAACTAGCCAAAAACATTCAGTACTTC. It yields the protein CASSLGTPQLAKNIQYF.

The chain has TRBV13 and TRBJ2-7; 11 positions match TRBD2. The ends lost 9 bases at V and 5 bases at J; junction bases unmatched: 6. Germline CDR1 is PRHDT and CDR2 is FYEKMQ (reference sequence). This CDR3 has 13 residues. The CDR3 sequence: CASARSGRDEQYF. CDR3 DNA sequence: TGTGCCAGTGCCCGTAGCGGGAGGGACGAGCAGTACTTC.

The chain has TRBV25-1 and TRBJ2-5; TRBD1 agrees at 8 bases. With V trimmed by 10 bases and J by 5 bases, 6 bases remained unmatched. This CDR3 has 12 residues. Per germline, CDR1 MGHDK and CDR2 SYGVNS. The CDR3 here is CATTGVWETQYF. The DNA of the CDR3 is TGTGCCACGACAGGGGTTTGGGAGACCCAGTACTTC.

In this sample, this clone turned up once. The CDR3 DNA follows: TGCGCCAGCAGCCAAGATCGGCTGGGCTCACCCGGGGGTGGCTACACCTTC. This sequence encodes CASSQDRLGSPGGGYTF. This sequence joins TRBV4-1 and TRBJ1-2; a weak D match, TRBD1 (5 bases). CDR1 is MGHRA, CDR2 YSYEKL, per germline. CDR3 size: 17 residues. V shed 0 bases and J shed 7 bases, with 21 bases lying between them.

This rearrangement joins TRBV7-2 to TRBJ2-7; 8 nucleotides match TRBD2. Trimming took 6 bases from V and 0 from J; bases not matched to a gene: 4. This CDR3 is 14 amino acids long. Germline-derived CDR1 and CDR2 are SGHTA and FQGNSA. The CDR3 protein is CASRRLANSYEQYF. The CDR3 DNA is TGTGCCAGCAGGCGACTAGCGAACTCCTACGAGCAGTACTTC.

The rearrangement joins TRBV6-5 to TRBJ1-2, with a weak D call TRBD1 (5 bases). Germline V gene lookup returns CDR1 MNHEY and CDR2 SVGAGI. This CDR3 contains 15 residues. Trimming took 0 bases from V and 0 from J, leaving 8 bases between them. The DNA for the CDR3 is TGTGCCAGCAGTTACTCGGGGGGACCTAACTATGGCTACACCTTC. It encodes CASSYSGGPNYGYTF.

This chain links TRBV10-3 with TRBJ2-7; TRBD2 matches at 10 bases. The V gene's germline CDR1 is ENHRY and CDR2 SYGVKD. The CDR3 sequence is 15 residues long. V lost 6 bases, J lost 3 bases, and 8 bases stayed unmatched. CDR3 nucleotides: TGTGCCATCAGACCCGGGAGCGGGAGGGACTACGAGCAGTACTTC. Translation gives CAIRPGSGRDYEQYF.

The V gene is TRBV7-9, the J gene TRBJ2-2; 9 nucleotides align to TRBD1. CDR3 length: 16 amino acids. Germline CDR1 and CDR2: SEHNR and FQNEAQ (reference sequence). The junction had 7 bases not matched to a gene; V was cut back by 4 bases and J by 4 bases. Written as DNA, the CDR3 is TGTGCCAGCAGCTCCCGGGACAGGGTGGGCACCGGGGAGCTGTTTTTT. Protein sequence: CASSSRDRVGTGELFF.

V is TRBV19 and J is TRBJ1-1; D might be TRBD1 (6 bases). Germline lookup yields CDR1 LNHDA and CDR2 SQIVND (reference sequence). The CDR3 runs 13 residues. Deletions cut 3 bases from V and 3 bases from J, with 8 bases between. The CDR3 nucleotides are TGTGCCAGTAGTATCAAGGGGGACACTGAAGCTTTCTTT. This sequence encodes CASSIKGDTEAFF. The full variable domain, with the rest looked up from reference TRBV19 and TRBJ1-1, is DGGITQSPKYLFRKEGQNVTLSCEQNLNHDAMYWYRQDPGQGLRLIYYSQIVNDFQKGDIAEGYSVSREKKESFPLTVTSAQKNPTAFYLCASSIKGDTEAFFGQGTRLTVV.

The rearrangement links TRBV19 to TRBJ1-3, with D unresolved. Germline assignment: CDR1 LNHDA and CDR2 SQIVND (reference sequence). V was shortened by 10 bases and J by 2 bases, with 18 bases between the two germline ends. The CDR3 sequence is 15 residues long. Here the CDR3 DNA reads TGTGCCATCGCCGCGGGCGGGAACGCTGGAAACACCATATATTTT. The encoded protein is CAIAAGGNAGNTIYF.

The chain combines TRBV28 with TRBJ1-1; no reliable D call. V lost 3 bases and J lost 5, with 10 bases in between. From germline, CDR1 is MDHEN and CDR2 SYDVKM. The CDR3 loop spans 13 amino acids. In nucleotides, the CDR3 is TGTGCCAGCAGTTTTATGGTCGGTACTGAAGCTTTCTTT. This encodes CASSFMVGTEAFF.

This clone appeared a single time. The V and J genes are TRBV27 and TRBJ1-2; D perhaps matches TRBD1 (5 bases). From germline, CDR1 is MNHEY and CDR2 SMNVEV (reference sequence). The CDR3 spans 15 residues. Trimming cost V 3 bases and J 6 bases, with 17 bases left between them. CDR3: CASSFGAGNGDGYTF. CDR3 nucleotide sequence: TGTGCCAGCAGTTTTGGGGCAGGGAACGGCGATGGCTACACCTTC.